The 24 T cell receptor beta chains reported below all come from one sample, sequenced in a study of T-cell reconstitution after alpha-beta-depleted transplantation in children. Unique molecular identifiers were used to barcode this TCRbeta library. TCRdb passed the PCR reads through MiXCR, listing each CDR3 protein once. The sample has a few hundred thousand distinct CDR3 sequences; around 25% are singletons. This specimen consisted of PBMCs, mostly from graft donor cells, obtained 360 days after TCRalphabeta/CD19-depleted stem cell transplant. Receptor source: a female patient between 2 and 15 years old who had a stem cell transplant for congenital amegakaryocytic thrombocytopenia, so the T cells may come from the graft donor.

The CDR3 DNA is TGTGCCAGCAGCCCGCTAGCGGCCATCTCCTACGAGCAGTACTTC. Protein: CASSPLAAISYEQYF. The V and J genes are TRBV6-1 and TRBJ2-7, with TRBD2 identical over 7 bases. V dropped 6 bases and J dropped 0; count of bases not matched to a gene: 8. The V gene's germline CDR1 is MNHNS and CDR2 SASEGT. This CDR3 has 15 residues.

This chain links TRBV6-5 with TRBJ2-7, with D unresolved. The CDR3 contains 16 residues. V was trimmed by 0 bases and J by 0 bases, leaving 12 bases between them. CDR1 is MNHEY and CDR2 is SVGAGI in the germline V gene. The CDR3 spells CASSYSIWGSSYEQYF. DNA for the CDR3: TGTGCCAGCAGTTACTCGATATGGGGAAGCTCCTACGAGCAGTACTTC.

The chain links TRBV15 to TRBJ2-5; weak D call: TRBD1 (5 bases). Trimming left V 4 bases short and J 6 bases short, with 15 bases between. CDR1 and CDR2 (germline): LNHNV, YYDKDF (reference sequence). The CDR3 is 14 amino acids. The chain's CDR3 is CATSNPQALQTQYF. The CDR3 DNA follows: TGTGCCACCAGCAATCCACAGGCTCTTCAGACCCAGTACTTC.

This clonotype has just a few counts. The V call is TRBV12-3 or TRBV12-4, the J call TRBJ2-5; no reliable D call. This CDR3 region has 13 residues. Trimming shortened V by 5 bases and J by 5 bases, and 12 bases separated the two germline ends. The DNA of the CDR3 is TGTGCCAGCAGTCCCTCGAAGGCGGAGACCCAGTACTTC. This codes for CASSPSKAETQYF.

This clonotype was recorded a few times. The rearrangement joins TRBV4-1 to TRBJ1-3; maybe TRBD1 (5 bases). CDR3 length: 18 amino acids. Trimming removed 7 bases at V and 1 base at J, with 23 bases between. The germline CDR1 and CDR2 sequences are MGHRA and YSYEKL. The CDR3 sequence: CASTSKPAGGFSGNTIYF. The CDR3 DNA is TGCGCCAGCACCTCAAAACCTGCGGGGGGATTTTCTGGAAACACCATATATTTT.

This clonotype was seen a handful of times. The J gene is TRBJ2-2, the V gene TRBV6-1, with D perhaps TRBD1 or TRBD2 (5 bases each). V dropped 3 bases and J dropped 5 bases, with 7 bases sitting between them. The CDR3 consists of 13 residues. Germline assignment: CDR1 MNHNS and CDR2 SASEGT. In nucleotides, the CDR3 is TGTGCCAGCAGTGACGAGGGGACCGGGGAGCTGTTTTTT. Translated: CASSDEGTGELFF.

This clonotype was detected only a few times. This chain joins TRBV20-1 and TRBJ1-4; D is unresolved. Germline CDR1 is DFQATT and CDR2 is SNEGSKA (reference sequence). V dropped 0 bases and J dropped 0 bases, with 11 bases sitting between them. This CDR3 has 16 residues. The CDR3 sequence: CSAREGRSATNEKLFF. The CDR3 DNA sequence: TGCAGTGCTAGAGAGGGCAGATCTGCAACTAATGAAAAACTGTTTTTT.

This clonotype was seen a handful of times. The chain uses TRBV28 and TRBJ1-1; TRBD1 is a possible D gene (5 bases). From germline, CDR1 is MDHEN and CDR2 SYDVKM. Trimming left V 6 bases short and J 1 base short, with 12 bases between. The CDR3 is 14 amino acids. The CDR3 loop reads CASSLPDRNTEAFF. In nucleotides, the CDR3 is TGTGCCAGCAGCCTCCCCGACAGGAACACTGAAGCTTTCTTT.

CDR3 coding DNA: TGTGCCAGCAACCAGCAGGGTGGGGCCAACGTCCTGACTTTC. It codes for CASNQQGGANVLTF. The V call is TRBV7-9, the J call TRBJ2-6; tentatively, D is TRBD1 (5 bases). In germline, CDR1 is SEHNR, CDR2 FQNEAQ (reference sequence). The CDR3 has 14 amino acids. V shed 7 bases and J shed 3 bases, with 10 bases lying between them.

This clonotype was seen more than once but under ten times. This chain links TRBV29-1 with TRBJ2-1; perhaps TRBD2 as D (5 bases). V lost 0 bases and J 0 bases, leaving 15 bases between the germline ends. Germline CDR1 SQVTM, CDR2 ANQGSEA. The CDR3 is made up of 17 amino acids. The CDR3 bases are TGCAGCGTTGAAGATCTTGAACGGAGGATCTCCTACAATGAGCAGTTCTTC. Encoded protein: CSVEDLERRISYNEQFF.

In this sample, this clonotype turned up a few times. This chain uses TRBV9 with TRBJ2-4; D call uncertain. CDR3 length equals 13 residues. Germline values: CDR1 SGDLS, CDR2 YYNGEE. V lost 4 bases and J 7 bases, leaving 12 bases between the germline ends. CDR3 DNA sequence: TGTGCCAGCAGCCGGGCGCAGGAGAACATTCAGTACTTC. This encodes CASSRAQENIQYF.

The rearrangement links TRBV7-3 to TRBJ2-5; D not resolved. Germline V lookup: CDR1 SGHTA, CDR2 FQGTGA. This CDR3 contains 13 residues. The V end was cut by 1 base, the J end by 4 bases, with 7 bases between. CDR3 amino acids: CASSLSVGETQYF. CDR3 DNA: TGTGCCAGCAGCTTAAGTGTTGGAGAGACCCAGTACTTC.

The chain combines TRBV7-2 with TRBJ2-3, with D possibly TRBD2 on 5 matching bases. The length of the CDR3 is 16 residues. CDR1 and CDR2 (germline): SGHTA, FQGNSA. V was pared by 2 bases and J by 0 bases, with 12 bases between. In DNA form, the CDR3 reads TGTGCCAGCAGCTTATACCGGGGAGCTAGCACAGATACGCAGTATTTT. Residues: CASSLYRGASTDTQYF.

The chain carries TRBV20-1 and TRBJ2-1; 7 bases are a match to TRBD2. The CDR3 is made up of 16 amino acids. CDR1 is DFQATT and CDR2 is SNEGSKA in the germline V gene (reference sequence). Unmatched junction bases numbered 12, after V lost 1 base and J lost 6 bases. CDR3 nucleotides: TGCAGTGCTAGAGGTTCCCTTGGACTAGTTCTCAATGAGCAGTTCTTC. Translation: CSARGSLGLVLNEQFF.

As concerns this clonotype: The CDR3 does not end in the conserved phenylalanine or tryptophan, so this is likely a read error. J is TRBJ2-3 and V is TRBV5-1, with D possibly being TRBD1 or TRBD2 (6 bases each). CDR1 is SGHRS, CDR2 YFSETQ, per germline. Trimming removed 4 bases from V and 6 bases from J, with 18 bases in between. The CDR3 sequence is 15 residues long. As DNA, the CDR3 is TGCGCCAGCAGCACGGGGGCTGCTCGGGGGGATACGCAGTATTGT. Amino acids: CASSTGAARGDTQYC.

V and J are TRBV20-1 and TRBJ1-5, with D tentatively TRBD1 (5 bases). V was cut by 1 base and J by 1 base, with 5 bases left in between. Per the germline V gene, CDR1 is DFQATT and CDR2 is SNEGSKA (reference sequence). This CDR3 comprises 13 residues. In DNA form, the CDR3 reads TGCAGTGCTAGAGGGACAAGCAATCAGCCCCAGCATTTT. Its translation: CSARGTSNQPQHF.

V usage is TRBV2 and J usage is TRBJ2-1; tentatively, D is TRBD1 or TRBD2 (5 bases each). Per the germline V gene, CDR1 is SNHLY and CDR2 is FYNNEI. The CDR3 consists of 15 residues. Trimming cost V 6 bases and J 2 bases, with 14 bases left between them. The CDR3 region is CASRVRDGAYNEQFF. In DNA form, the CDR3 reads TGTGCCAGCAGGGTCCGGGACGGGGCCTACAATGAGCAGTTCTTC. Complete variable domain (other parts from reference TRBV2 and TRBJ2-1): EPEVTQTPSHQVTQMGQEVILRCVPISNHLYFYWYRQILGQKVEFLVSFYNNEISEKSEIFDDQFSVERPDGSNFTLKIRSTKLEDSAMYFCASRVRDGAYNEQFFGPGTRLTVL.

The V and J genes are TRBV9 and TRBJ2-1; D might be TRBD1 (6 bases). With 4 bases removed from V and 10 bases from J, the gap between germline ends came to 12 bases. This CDR3 has 12 amino acids. Germline V gene data show CDR1 as SGDLS and CDR2 as YYNGEE. The DNA of the CDR3 is TGTGCCAGCAGCTCATACGGGACAGAGCAGTTCTTC. This codes for CASSSYGTEQFF.

This clonotype was detected only a few times. The genes are TRBV5-1 and TRBJ2-1, with 10 bases that match TRBD2. The CDR3 is 14 residues long. The junction had 7 bases not matched to a gene; V was cut back by 6 bases and J by 7 bases. Germline lookup yields CDR1 SGHRS and CDR2 YFSETQ. In DNA, the CDR3 is TGCGCCAGCAAACAGCGGGAGGGGTGGAATGAGCAGTTCTTC. Translated: CASKQREGWNEQFF.

The chain employs TRBV20-1 and TRBJ1-1; 7 bases map to TRBD1. The CDR3 consists of 14 residues. V lost 0 bases and J lost 1; bases outside the gene matches: 2. Germline CDR1 and CDR2: DFQATT and SNEGSKA (reference sequence). CDR3 residues: CSARDGTANTEAFF. CDR3 sequence (DNA): TGCAGTGCTAGAGATGGGACAGCGAACACTGAAGCTTTCTTT.

The chain uses TRBV4-1 and TRBJ1-4, with no clear D. The V gene lost 0 bases and the J gene lost 0 bases, with 8 bases spanning the gap. Germline values: CDR1 MGHRA, CDR2 YSYEKL. The CDR3 has 16 amino acids. CDR3 loop: CASSQDPGTTNEKLFF. DNA for the CDR3: TGCGCCAGCAGCCAAGACCCCGGGACAACTAATGAAAAACTGTTTTTT.

The table lists this clonotype with many counts. The V gene is TRBV29-1, the J gene TRBJ2-7; 7 bases are a match to TRBD1. J gave up 5 bases and V 4 bases, and 8 bases lay outside the gene matches. The CDR3 loop spans 13 amino acids. Germline V gene lookup returns CDR1 SQVTM and CDR2 ANQGSEA. CDR3 residues: CSVVETGYDEQYF. DNA for the CDR3: TGCAGCGTTGTGGAGACAGGGTACGACGAGCAGTACTTC.

This clonotype was observed many times. The rearrangement uses TRBV21-1 and TRBJ2-2. TRBV21-1 is noted as a pseudogene. The CDR3 has 13 residues. The CDR3 loop is CASSKEGTGELFF. The CDR3 DNA is TGTGCCAGCAGCAAAGAGGGCACCGGGGAGCTGTTTTTT.

In this sample, this clonotype turned up a few times. The chain has TRBV2 and TRBJ2-5; no definite D call. CDR1 and CDR2 (germline): SNHLY, FYNNEI. V lost 0 bases and J lost 6, with 14 bases in between. The CDR3 sequence is 15 residues long. The CDR3 DNA reads TGTGCCAGCAGTGAAGCGTCCACTAACGCCAAGACCCAGTACTTC. Translation gives CASSEASTNAKTQYF.